This T cell receptor (beta chain) was recorded in a study of type 1 regulatory T cells. TCRdb re-called the reads through MiXCR, storing one row per CDR3 protein. This sample carries about 65,000 distinct CDR3 sequences, roughly 49% of them seen once, and the ten largest clones take 2% to 2.5%. The CDR3 covers 11 residues. The V end lost 5 bases, the J end lost 6 bases, and 6 bases lay between the germline ends. In germline, CDR1 is SGHRS, CDR2 YFSETQ. Of note for this clonotype: As yet, its antigen is unknown.

The TCR comes from a human donor in good health. The specimen sequenced was cultured non-Tr1 T cells, either the whole culture or a sorted T cell fraction (not recorded which). This chain connects TRBV5-1 to TRBJ2-1, with D unresolved. For the CDR3, the DNA is TGCGCCAGCAGTGACTTCAATGAGCAGTTCTTC. The encoded protein is CASSDFNEQFF.